What follows are 17 T cell receptor beta chains derived from one specimen sequenced in a study of cytomegalovirus exposure and HLA in healthy donors. The PCR used 60 Vbeta and 13 Jbeta primers. TCRdb keeps only in-frame clones here, not all; method: immunoSEQ multiplex PCR. The sample holds 130,000 to 150,000 clones. Material for sequencing was PBMCs. The receptor set was obtained from a male donor in good health and CMV-seronegative.

The chain carries TRBV19 and TRBJ2-5, with D possibly TRBD1 on 6 matching bases. The J call may be incorrect, as the DNA end agrees better with TRBJ2-7. CDR1 is LNHDA and CDR2 is SQIVND in the germline V gene (reference sequence). CDR3 length: 13 residues. The CDR3 here is CATALTGPYEQYF. DNA for the CDR3: TGTGCCACCGCCTTGACAGGACCCTACGAGCAGTACTTC.

This chain links TRBV9 with TRBJ2-7; D is possibly TRBD2 (6 bases). This CDR3 has 18 residues. Germline CDR1 reads SGDLS; CDR2 reads YYNGEE. V lost 3 bases to trimming and J lost 5 bases, with 27 bases between them. CDR3 in amino acids: CASSGPSKGGGSIDEQYF. As DNA, the CDR3 is TGTGCCAGCAGCGGGCCCAGTAAGGGAGGCGGCTCCATCGACGAGCAGTACTTC.

The chain has TRBV19 and TRBJ1-2; TRBD1 might be the D (6 bases). This CDR3 contains 14 residues. The V gene lost 3 bases and the J gene lost 7 bases, with 15 bases spanning the gap. Germline-derived CDR1 and CDR2 are LNHDA and SQIVND (reference sequence). CDR3 in amino acids: CASSITGTLTGYTF. The CDR3 DNA follows: TGTGCCAGTAGTATTACCGGGACATTAACTGGCTACACCTTC.

The chain joins TRBV27 to TRBJ1-5; D call uncertain. Trimming removed 2 bases from V and 4 bases from J, with 15 bases in between. CDR1 is MNHEY, CDR2 SMNVEV, per germline (reference sequence). The CDR3 spans 16 residues. CDR3 nucleotides: TGTGCCAGCAGTTTAGCTGCTGCGTCCCGGAATCAGCCCCAGCATTTT. This translates into CASSLAAASRNQPQHF.

The CDR3 spells CSVRTGTGANTGELFF. Here the CDR3 DNA reads TGCAGCGTTCGAACCGGGACAGGGGCGAACACCGGGGAGCTGTTTTTT. This chain connects TRBV29-1 to TRBJ2-2, with 10 positions matching TRBD1. CDR1 is SQVTM, CDR2 ANQGSEA, per germline. The CDR3 is 16 residues long. The trim removed 5 bases at V and 0 bases at J, leaving 6 bases unmatched.

This chain links TRBV9 with TRBJ1-4; D gene unclear. V lost 0 bases and J 7 bases, leaving 10 bases between the germline ends. The CDR3 is made up of 14 amino acids. The germline gives CDR1 SGDLS, CDR2 YYNGEE. In DNA, the CDR3 is TGTGCCAGCAGCGTAGACCGGAGGGCTGAAAAACTGTTTTTT. Translating it yields CASSVDRRAEKLFF.

The chain is built from TRBV10-2 and TRBJ1-4; tentatively, D is TRBD1 (6 bases). V lost 10 bases and J 2 bases, leaving 11 bases between the germline ends. The CDR3 is 13 residues long. CDR1 and CDR2 from the germline V gene are WSHSY and SAAADI. Here the CDR3 reads CATTGPTNEKLFF. CDR3 bases: TGCGCCACCACAGGGCCCACTAATGAAAAACTGTTTTTT.

V is TRBV28 and J is TRBJ1-1; 7 nucleotides align to TRBD1. V dropped 2 bases and J dropped 11; count of bases not matched to a gene: 5. Germline V gives CDR1 MDHEN, CDR2 SYDVKM. This CDR3 region has 12 residues. The CDR3 coding sequence is TGTGCCAGCAGTTTAGCGACAGGGTTCGCTTTCTTT. Protein: CASSLATGFAFF.

V gene TRBV30 combines with J gene TRBJ2-7, with 14 bases lining up with TRBD2. The CDR3 has 16 residues. The junction had 6 bases not matched to a gene; V was cut back by 3 bases and J by 2 bases. Germline V gene data show CDR1 as GTSNPN and CDR2 as SVGIG (reference sequence). CDR3 region: CAWSGTSGRSAYEQYF. The DNA for the CDR3 is TGTGCCTGGAGCGGGACTAGCGGGAGATCGGCCTACGAGCAGTACTTC.

J is TRBJ2-7 and V is TRBV7-9, with 15 bases matching TRBD2. Germline trimming cut 5 bases from V and 4 bases from J; bases unmatched to any gene: 12. Germline V gene sequence: CDR1 SEHNR, CDR2 FQNEAQ (reference sequence). This CDR3 has 18 residues. CDR3 amino acids: CASSPGLAGGSGNYEQYF. CDR3 DNA: TGTGCCAGCAGCCCGGGACTAGCGGGAGGCTCGGGAAATTACGAGCAGTACTTC.

The rearrangement joins TRBV11-2 to TRBJ2-5, with D unclear. CDR3 length: 14 residues. Germline CDR1 reads SGHAT; CDR2 reads FQNNGV. Deletions cut 8 bases from V and 2 bases from J, with 15 bases between. In DNA, the CDR3 is TGTGCCAGCGCCCAAAGTCATAGACAAGAGACCCAGTACTTC. Translating it yields CASAQSHRQETQYF. Using reference TRBV11-2 and TRBJ2-5 for the parts outside the CDR3, the full variable domain is EAGVAQSPRYKIIEKRQSVAFWCNPISGHATLYWYQQILGQGPKLLIQFQNNGVVDDSQLPKDRFSAERLKGVDSTLKIQPAKLEDSAVYLCASAQSHRQETQYFGPGTRLLVL.

This chain links TRBV7-2 with TRBJ1-2, with 7 bases that match TRBD1. With 6 bases clipped from V and 8 bases from J, the junction kept 9 bases outside the gene matches. Germline CDR1 and CDR2: SGHTA and FQGNSA. The CDR3 runs 13 residues. The chain's CDR3 is CASSYNQGGGYTF. CDR3 nucleotide sequence: TGTGCCAGCAGTTATAACCAGGGGGGAGGCTACACCTTC.

This sequence joins TRBV6-1 and TRBJ1-1; D ambiguous. The V gene's germline CDR1 is MNHNS and CDR2 SASEGT. V lost 7 bases to trimming and J lost 1 base, with 13 bases between them. This CDR3 has 14 residues. CDR3 bases: TGTGCCAGCACCTTGGGGAGCCGGAACACTGAAGCTTTCTTT. Amino acid sequence: CASTLGSRNTEAFF.

The rearrangement joins TRBV19 to TRBJ1-2; 8 nucleotides match TRBD1. The V segment lost 3 bases and the J segment 5 bases; nucleotides outside the gene matches: 5. Germline loops: CDR1 LNHDA, CDR2 SQIVND (reference sequence). This CDR3 contains 14 residues. The CDR3, as DNA: TGTGCCAGTAGTATCCAGGGGGCAGGTTATGGCTACACCTTC. Protein: CASSIQGAGYGYTF. Drawing the rest from reference TRBV19 and TRBJ1-2, the complete variable domain is DGGITQSPKYLFRKEGQNVTLSCEQNLNHDAMYWYRQDPGQGLRLIYYSQIVNDFQKGDIAEGYSVSREKKESFPLTVTSAQKNPTAFYLCASSIQGAGYGYTFGSGTRLTVV.

The chain is built from TRBV28 and TRBJ1-4, with D perhaps matching TRBD1 (5 bases). CDR3 size: 13 residues. CDR1 MDHEN and CDR2 SYDVKM come from the germline V gene. The V gene lost 4 bases and the J gene lost 8 bases, with 11 bases spanning the gap. The CDR3 DNA reads TGTGCCAGCAGTTCCGACAGTTGGGAAAAACTGTTTTTT. Translating gives CASSSDSWEKLFF.

This rearrangement joins TRBV29-1 to TRBJ1-1; 7 nucleotides agree with TRBD1. CDR3 length: 15 amino acids. V lost 7 bases and J lost 1; bases outside the gene matches: 12. The V gene's germline CDR1 is SQVTM and CDR2 ANQGSEA. The CDR3: CSASAGDRANTEAFF. The DNA for the CDR3 is TGCAGCGCTTCAGCTGGAGACAGGGCGAACACTGAAGCTTTCTTT.

V gene TRBV11-3 combines with J gene TRBJ2-5; no reliable D call. V lost 1 base to trimming and J lost 4 bases, with 13 bases between them. There are 15 residues in the CDR3. Germline loops: CDR1 SGHNT, CDR2 YENEEA. CDR3 sequence (DNA): TGTGCCAGCAGCTTAGGCCTCGATACGGGAGAGACCCAGTACTTC. Encoded protein: CASSLGLDTGETQYF.